One T cell receptor beta chain is described in this entry. The data were obtained in a study of graft-versus-host responses after intestinal transplantation. Findings of the study overall: The recipient marrow held GvH clones, and some of them showed up first in ileum or blood.

Profiled with immunoSEQ multiplex PCR; TCRdb holds only in-frame clones, not every one. The repertoire consists of roughly 13,000 clones, with roughly two fifths occurring once and the leading ten covering about 16%. V trimming: 2 bases; J trimming: 4 bases; junction bases outside the gene matches: 13. Germline CDR1 and CDR2: GTSNPN and SVGIG (reference sequence). This CDR3 is built from 16 residues. Plating of roughly 200,000 CFSE-labeled responder cells was done together with roughly 200,000 irradiated, violet-dye-labeled stimulator cells. This clonotype originated in a human patient who received an intestinal transplant. Sequenced here: alloreactive CD8+ T cells from a mixed lymphocyte reaction culture, sampled before intestinal transplant. As for subset: CFSE-low proliferating T cells sorted from roughly six-day pre-transplant mixed lymphocyte reaction (GvH or HvG direction). The rearrangement uses TRBV30 and TRBJ1-1; the match to TRBD1 covers 7 bases. The CDR3 DNA reads as TGTGCCTGGAGTTCCCCTCTAGGACAGGCTAGCACTGAAGCTTTCTTT. Encoded protein: CAWSSPLGQASTEAFF.